This T cell receptor beta chain is drawn from a study of blood T cell repertoires in COVID-19. For the study at large: Collection of acute and convalescent COVID-19 samples took place in the United States, Italy and Spain. T cells, B-cell-depleted T cells, or PBMCs provided the cDNA or gDNA that served as material.

Repertoires were generated with immunoSEQ multiplex PCR, while TCRdb's copy carries only in-frame clones and drops some. The data show around 290,000 clones, 75% to 90% seen once. Losses at the gene ends were 4 bases for V and 5 bases for J; bases not matched to a gene: 6. This CDR3 contains 14 residues. Germline V gene data show CDR1 as WNHNN and CDR2 as SYGVQD (reference sequence). Self-reported history from a screening survey and questionnaire set each donor's cohort. The receptor comes from a woman in her forties who had recovered from COVID-19. Sequences were obtained from PBMCs or T cells enriched from blood (not recorded which). The chain employs TRBV10-1 and TRBJ1-2, with 8 positions matching TRBD1. The CDR3 DNA follows: TGCGCCAGCAGTGTTCAGGGGGCGCCTTATGGCTACACCTTC. Its protein is CASSVQGAPYGYTF.